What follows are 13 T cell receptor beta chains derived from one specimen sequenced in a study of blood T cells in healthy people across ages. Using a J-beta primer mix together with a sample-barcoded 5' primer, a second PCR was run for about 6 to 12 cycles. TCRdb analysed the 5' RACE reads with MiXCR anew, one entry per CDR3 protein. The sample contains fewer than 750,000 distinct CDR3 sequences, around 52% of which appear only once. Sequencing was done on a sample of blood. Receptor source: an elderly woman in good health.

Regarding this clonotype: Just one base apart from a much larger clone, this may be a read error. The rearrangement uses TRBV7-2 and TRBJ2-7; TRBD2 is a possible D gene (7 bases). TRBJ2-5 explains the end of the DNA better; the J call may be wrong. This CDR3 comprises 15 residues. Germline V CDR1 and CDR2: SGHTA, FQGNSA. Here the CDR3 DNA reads TGTACCAGCACCCTCTCCGGGGGGCGCTGGGAGACCCAGTACTTC. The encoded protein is CTSTLSGGRWETQYF.

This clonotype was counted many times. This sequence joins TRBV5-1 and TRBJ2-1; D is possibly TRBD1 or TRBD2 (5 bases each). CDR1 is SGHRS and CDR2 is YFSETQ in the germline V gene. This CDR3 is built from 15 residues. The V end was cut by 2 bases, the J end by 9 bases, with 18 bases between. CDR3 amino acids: CASSLFSGTRGEQFF. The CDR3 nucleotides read TGCGCCAGCAGCTTATTCTCAGGGACCCGAGGTGAGCAGTTCTTC. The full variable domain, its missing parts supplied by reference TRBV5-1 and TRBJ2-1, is KAGVTQTPRYLIKTRGQQVTLSCSPISGHRSVSWYQQTPGQGLQFLFEYFSETQRNKGNFPGRFSGRQFSNSRSEMNVSTLELGDSALYLCASSLFSGTRGEQFFGPGTRLTVL.

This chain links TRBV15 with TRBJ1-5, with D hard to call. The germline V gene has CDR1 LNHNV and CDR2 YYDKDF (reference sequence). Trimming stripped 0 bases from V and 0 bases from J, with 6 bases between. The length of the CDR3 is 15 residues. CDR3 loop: CATSREGLSNQPQHF. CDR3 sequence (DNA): TGTGCCACCAGCAGAGAAGGACTTAGCAATCAGCCCCAGCATTTT. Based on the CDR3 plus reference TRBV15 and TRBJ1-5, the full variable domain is DAMVIQNPRYQVTQFGKPVTLSCSQTLNHNVMYWYQQKSSQAPKLLFHYYDKDFNNEADTPDNFQSRRPNTSFCFLDIRSPGLGDTAMYLCATSREGLSNQPQHFGDGTRLSIL.

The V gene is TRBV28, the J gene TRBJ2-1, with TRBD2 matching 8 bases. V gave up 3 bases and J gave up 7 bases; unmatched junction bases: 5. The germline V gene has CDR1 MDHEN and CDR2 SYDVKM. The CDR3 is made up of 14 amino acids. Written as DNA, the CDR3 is TGTGCCAGCAGTTTCGAGCGGGAGAGGAATGAGCAGTTCTTC. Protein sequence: CASSFERERNEQFF. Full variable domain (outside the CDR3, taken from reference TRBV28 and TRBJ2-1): DVKVTQSSRYLVKRTGEKVFLECVQDMDHENMFWYRQDPGLGLRLIYFSYDVKMKEKGDIPEGYSVSREKKERFSLILESASTNQTSMYLCASSFERERNEQFFGPGTRLTVL.

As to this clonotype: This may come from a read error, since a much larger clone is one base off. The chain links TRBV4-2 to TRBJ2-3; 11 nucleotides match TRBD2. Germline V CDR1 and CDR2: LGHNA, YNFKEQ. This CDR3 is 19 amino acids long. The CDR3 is CAGSQDPPRLAGHTDTQYF. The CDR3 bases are TGTGCCGGCAGCCAAGATCCCCCCAGACTAGCGGGACACACAGATACGCAGTATTTT.

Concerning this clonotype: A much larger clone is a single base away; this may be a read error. DNA of the CDR3: TGCAGTACGGTGGGATGGGACAGCCCGTCCTACGAGCAGTACTTC. It yields the protein CSTVGWDSPSYEQYF. The chain recombines TRBV20-1 with TRBJ2-4; 7 bases line up with TRBD1. The J call may be mistaken, given a closer DNA end match to TRBJ2-7. CDR3 length: 15 amino acids. Germline loops: CDR1 DFQATT, CDR2 SNEGSKA (reference sequence).

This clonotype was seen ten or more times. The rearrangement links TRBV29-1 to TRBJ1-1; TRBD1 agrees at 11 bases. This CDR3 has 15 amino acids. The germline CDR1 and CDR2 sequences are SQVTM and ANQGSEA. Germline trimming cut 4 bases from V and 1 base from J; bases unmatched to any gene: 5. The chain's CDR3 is CSVVPGQGENTEAFF. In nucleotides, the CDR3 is TGCAGCGTTGTCCCGGGACAGGGGGAGAACACTGAAGCTTTCTTT.

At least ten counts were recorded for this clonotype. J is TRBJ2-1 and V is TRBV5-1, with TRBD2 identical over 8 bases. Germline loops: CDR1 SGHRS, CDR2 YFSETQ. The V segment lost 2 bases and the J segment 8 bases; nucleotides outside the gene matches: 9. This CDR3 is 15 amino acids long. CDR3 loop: CASSLQRELGDEQFF. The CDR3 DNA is TGCGCCAGCAGCTTACAGCGGGAGCTGGGTGATGAGCAGTTCTTC.

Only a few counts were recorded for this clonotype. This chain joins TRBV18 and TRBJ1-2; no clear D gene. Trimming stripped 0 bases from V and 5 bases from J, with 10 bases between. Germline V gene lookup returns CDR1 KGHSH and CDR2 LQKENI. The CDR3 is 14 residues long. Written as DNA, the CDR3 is TGTGCCAGCTCACCACCCCAGAGGGCGTATGGCTACACCTTC. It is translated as CASSPPQRAYGYTF. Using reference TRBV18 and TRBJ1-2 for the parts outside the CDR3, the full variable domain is NAGVMQNPRHLVRRRGQEARLRCSPMKGHSHVYWYRQLPEEGLKFMVYLQKENIIDESGMPKERFSAEFPKEGPSILRIQQVVRGDSAAYFCASSPPQRAYGYTFGSGTRLTVV.

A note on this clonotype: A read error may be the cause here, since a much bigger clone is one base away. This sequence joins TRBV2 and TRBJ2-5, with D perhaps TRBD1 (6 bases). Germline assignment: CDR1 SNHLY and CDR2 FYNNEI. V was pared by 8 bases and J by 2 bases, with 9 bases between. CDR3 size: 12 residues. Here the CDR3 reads CASARGQETQYF. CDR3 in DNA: TGTGCCAGCGCCAGGGGTCAAGAGACCCAGTACTTC.

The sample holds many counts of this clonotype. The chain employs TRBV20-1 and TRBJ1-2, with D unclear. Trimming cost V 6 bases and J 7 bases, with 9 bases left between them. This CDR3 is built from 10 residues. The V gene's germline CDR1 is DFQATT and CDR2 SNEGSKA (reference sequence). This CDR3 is CSALRLGYTF. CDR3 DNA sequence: TGCAGTGCCCTTAGACTTGGCTACACCTTC.

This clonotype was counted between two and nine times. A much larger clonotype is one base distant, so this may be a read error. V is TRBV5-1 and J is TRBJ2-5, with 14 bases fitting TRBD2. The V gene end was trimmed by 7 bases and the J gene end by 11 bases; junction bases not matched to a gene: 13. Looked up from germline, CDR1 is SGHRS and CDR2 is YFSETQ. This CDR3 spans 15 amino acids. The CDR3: CASGTSGSYYNEQYF. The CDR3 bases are TGCGCCAGCGGGACTAGCGGGAGTTATTACAATGAGCAGTACTTC.

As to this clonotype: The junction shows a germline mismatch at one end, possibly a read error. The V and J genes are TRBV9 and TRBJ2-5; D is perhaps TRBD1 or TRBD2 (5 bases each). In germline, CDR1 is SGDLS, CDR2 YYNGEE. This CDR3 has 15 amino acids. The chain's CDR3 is CASSVSLGTQGTQYF. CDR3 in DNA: TGTGCCAGCAGCGTTTCACTAGGGACCCAAGGGACCCAGTACTTC.